This is a list of T cell receptor beta chains from one sample in a study of control samples from healthy donors and cancer patients. Measured with immunoSEQ multiplex PCR; TCRdb has only the in-frame clones, and not every one. The sample has approximately 140,000 clones, 91% seen once. Sequenced: blood. These receptors all come from a man aged 18 to 29 in good health. CDR3s include the opening cysteine and the closing phenylalanine or tryptophan. D genes are given only for firm matches. Expanded clones are given a class, and other clones once, few, many or no size at all.

j_call,clone_size,v_call,d_call,cdr3_aa,cdr3_nt
TRBJ1-2,.,TRBV6-1,.,CASSERGPYGYTF,TGTGCCAGCAGTGAAAGGGGACCTTATGGCTACACCTTC
TRBJ2-7,.,TRBV6-5,TRBD2,CASSAGTMGLYEQYF,TGTGCCAGCAGCGCCGGGACTATGGGGCTATACGAGCAGTACTTC
TRBJ2-5,.,TRBV9,.,CASSVEALKETQYF,TGTGCCAGCAGCGTAGAAGCGCTCAAAGAGACCCAGTACTTC
TRBJ1-5,few,TRBV7-6,.,CASSPSGLGNQPQHF,TGTGCCAGCAGCCCATCCGGCCTGGGCAATCAGCCCCAGCATTTT
TRBJ1-2,.,TRBV10-1,.,CASSESGVGGYTF,TGCGCCAGCAGTGAGTCCGGGGTTGGTGGCTACACCTTC
TRBJ1-2,once,TRBV4-1,.,CASSQIEGGAFYGYTF,TGCGCCAGCAGCCAAATTGAGGGGGGCGCCTTTTATGGCTACACCTTC
TRBJ1-1,once,TRBV25-1,.,CASSGQGWGGRTEAFF,TGTGCCAGCAGTGGGCAGGGGTGGGGAGGGAGGACTGAAGCTTTCTTT
TRBJ2-3,many,TRBV2,.,CASSERDGYTDTQYF,TGTGCCAGCAGTGAAAGGGACGGATACACAGATACGCAGTATTTT
TRBJ2-2,.,TRBV29-1,.,CSVLGPNTGELFF,TGCAGCGTTCTAGGACCTAACACCGGGGAGCTGTTTTTT
TRBJ1-4,.,TRBV14,.,CASSQEGVQGLFF,TGTGCCAGCAGCCAAGAAGGAGTTCAAGGACTGTTTTTT
TRBJ2-5,.,TRBV5-1,.,CASSHTGWETQYF,TGCGCCAGCAGTCACACGGGGTGGGAGACCCAGTACTTC
TRBJ1-1,.,TRBV5-1,.,CASSLVGAGVELVNTEAFF,TGCGCCAGCAGCTTGGTCGGGGCAGGGGTGGAATTAGTGAACACTGAAGCTTTCTTT
TRBJ2-5,.,TRBV28,.,CASSPRIGTSPEETQYF,TGTGCCAGCAGTCCTCGAATCGGGACTTCCCCTGAAGAGACCCAGTACTTC
TRBJ1-3,.,TRBV6-1,.,CASSEVGGGNTIYF,TGTGCCAGCAGTGAAGTTGGGGGAGGAAACACCATATATTTT
TRBJ1-1,.,TRBV5-6,.,CASSLSLGPEAFF,TGTGCCAGCAGCTTGAGTCTAGGTCCTGAAGCTTTCTTT
TRBJ2-7,.,TRBV6-2/TRBV6-3,.,CASSLTSYEQYF,TGTGCCAGCAGCCTGACTAGCTACGAGCAGTACTTC
TRBJ1-2,.,TRBV27,.,CASSSPQESGYGYTF,TGTGCCAGCAGTTCTCCCCAGGAATCTGGGTATGGCTACACCTTC
TRBJ2-5,.,TRBV7-3,.,CASSLRLQETQYF,TGTGCCAGCAGCTTACGGCTCCAAGAGACCCAGTACTTC
TRBJ1-1,few,TRBV5-4,.,CASSLPGLQAFF,TGTGCCAGCAGCTTGCCGGGGCTCCAAGCTTTCTTT
TRBJ2-7,.,TRBV7-2,TRBD1,CASSLATGSYEQYF,TGTGCCAGCAGCTTAGCGACAGGGTCCTACGAGCAGTACTTC
TRBJ1-1,.,TRBV9,TRBD1,CASSVGQGVNTEAFF,TGTGCCAGCAGCGTAGGGCAGGGGGTGAACACTGAAGCTTTCTTT
TRBJ2-7,.,TRBV29-1,TRBD2,CSVGRGVSYEQYF,TGCAGCGTTGGACGGGGGGTCTCCTACGAGCAGTACTTC
TRBJ1-1,.,TRBV7-2,.,CATEGFGTEAFF,TGTGCCACCGAAGGATTTGGCACTGAAGCTTTCTTT
TRBJ1-1,.,TRBV6-5,.,CASTFETNTEAFF,TGTGCCAGCACTTTTGAAACGAACACTGAAGCTTTCTTT